This T cell receptor beta chain was recovered during a study of OX40 agonist ivuxolimab in advanced cancers. This CDR3 is 16 amino acids long. With 3 bases clipped from V and 8 bases from J, the junction kept 11 bases outside the gene matches. Germline-derived CDR1 and CDR2 are MNHEY and SMNVEV (reference sequence). TCRdb keeps only in-frame clones here, not all; method: immunoSEQ multiplex PCR. The sample consists of about 88,000 clones, more than 80% of them appearing once. This receptor was taken from an adult with an advanced solid tumor such as melanoma, head and neck, liver or kidney cancer. This chain joins TRBV27 and TRBJ2-1; 9 nucleotides line up with TRBD2. The sample was CD4+ or CD8+ T cells sorted from blood, taken in a trial of the OX40 agonist ivuxolimab. CDR3 residues: CASSFNQAGGSDEQFF. In nucleotides, the CDR3 is TGTGCCAGCAGTTTCAATCAAGCGGGAGGATCCGATGAGCAGTTCTTC.